This T cell receptor beta chain was documented in a study of cytomegalovirus exposure and HLA in healthy donors. Turning to the study itself: The approximately 120 validation repertoires, a later analysis reported, used the same platform as the approximately 630 first-cohort repertoires. Findings and caveats of the study: There were a few CMV-associated chains whose specificity for CMV antigens was confirmed in vitro. Among TCR beta chains, those listed as cytomegalovirus-associated numbered some 160.

Turning to this clone: Its antigen is as yet unknown.

Germline CDR1 and CDR2: SQVTM and ANQGSEA. This CDR3 comprises 15 residues. The V and J ends lost 6 bases and 4 bases, in that order; junction bases with no gene match: 12. The donors were part of the 120-subject validation cohort, which stood apart from the approximately 630-subject first cohort. TCRdb keeps only in-frame clones here, not all; method: immunoSEQ multiplex PCR. The sample carries about 78,000 clones, about 96% recorded once. The sequence was collected from a man aged 18 to 29 in good health and CMV-seropositive. The V call is TRBV29-1, the J call TRBJ2-1; 7 bases agree with TRBD1. The sequenced sample was PBMCs. The CDR3 region has the DNA TGCAGCGTCAAGCACACAGGGGACGAGTACAATGAGCAGTTCTTC. Translated: CSVKHTGDEYNEQFF.